This T cell receptor (beta chain) originates from a study of T cell repertoires in cytomegalovirus infection. TCRdb re-called the reads with MiXCR, one entry per CDR3 protein. The repertoire holds 150,000 to 190,000 distinct CDR3 sequences, with about 25% as singletons. This clonotype has more than one count but fewer than ten. The CDR3 covers 14 residues. J was trimmed by 4 bases and V by 2 bases; bases with no gene match: 5. CDR1 and CDR2 (germline): MDHEN, SYDVKM. This chain joins TRBV28 and TRBJ2-7; 7 bases are shared with TRBD2. The receptor was derived from a human donor in good health (CMV status not recorded). Some clones in this sample may be carry-over from other donors' samples. Sequenced: PBMCs. CDR3 amino acids: CASSLGRGGYEQYF. In DNA form, the CDR3 reads TGTGCCAGCAGTTTAGGTCGCGGGGGTTACGAGCAGTACTTC.